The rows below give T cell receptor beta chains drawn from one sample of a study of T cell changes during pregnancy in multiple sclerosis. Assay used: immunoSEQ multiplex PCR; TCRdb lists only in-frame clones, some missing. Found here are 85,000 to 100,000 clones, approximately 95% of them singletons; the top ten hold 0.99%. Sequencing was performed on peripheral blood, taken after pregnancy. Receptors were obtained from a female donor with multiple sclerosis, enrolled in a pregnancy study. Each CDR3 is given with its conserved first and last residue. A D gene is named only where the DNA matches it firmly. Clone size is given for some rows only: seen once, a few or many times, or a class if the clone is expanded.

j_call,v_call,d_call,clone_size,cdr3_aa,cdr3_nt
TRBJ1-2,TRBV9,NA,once,CASSPRPGVPYGYTF,TGTGCCAGCAGCCCAAGGCCAGGGGTCCCCTATGGCTACACCTTC
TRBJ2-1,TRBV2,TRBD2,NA,CASRPGLAMYEQFF,TGTGCCAGCAGGCCGGGACTAGCTATGTATGAGCAGTTCTTC
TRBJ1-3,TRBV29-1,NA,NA,CSVSWSSGNTIYF,TGCAGCGTTTCATGGAGCTCTGGAAACACCATATATTTT
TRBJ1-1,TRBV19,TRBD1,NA,CASSIAVGQRNTEAFF,TGTGCCAGTAGTATAGCAGTGGGACAGAGGAACACTGAAGCTTTCTTT
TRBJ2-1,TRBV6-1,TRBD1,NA,CASERQGAYNEQFF,TGTGCCAGCGAGAGACAGGGGGCCTACAATGAGCAGTTCTTC
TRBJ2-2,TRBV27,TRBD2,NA,CASSLAGETGELFF,TGTGCCAGCAGTTTAGCGGGAGAGACCGGGGAGCTGTTTTTT
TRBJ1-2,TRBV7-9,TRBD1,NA,CASSSTKTTGGSNYGYTF,TGTGCCAGCAGCTCAACCAAAACCACAGGGGGGTCTAACTATGGCTACACCTTC
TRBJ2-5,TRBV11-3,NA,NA,CASSSLGGNGETQYF,TGTGCCAGCAGCTCTCTCGGAGGGAACGGAGAGACCCAGTACTTC
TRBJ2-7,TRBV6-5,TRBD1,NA,CASRPTQGSYEQYF,TGTGCCAGCAGACCCACACAGGGGAGCTACGAGCAGTACTTC
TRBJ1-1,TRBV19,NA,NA,CASSTYRENTEAFF,TGTGCCAGTAGTACTTACAGGGAAAACACTGAAGCTTTCTTT
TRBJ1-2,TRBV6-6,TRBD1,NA,CASSAGTVDGYTF,TGTGCCAGCAGTGCCGGGACAGTCGATGGCTACACCTTC
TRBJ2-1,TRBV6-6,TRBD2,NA,CASSLLAGGRNEQFF,TGTGCCAGCAGCCTACTAGCGGGAGGGCGAAATGAGCAGTTCTTC
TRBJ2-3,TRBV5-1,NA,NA,CASSLLRTSFLTDTQYF,TGCGCCAGCAGCCTATTGCGAACTAGCTTCCTCACAGATACGCAGTATTTT
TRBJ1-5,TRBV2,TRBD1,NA,CASSPGQGVKPQHF,TGTGCCAGCAGTCCGGGACAGGGGGTTAAGCCCCAGCATTTT
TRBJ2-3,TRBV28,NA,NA,CASSLWRLAGTQYF,TGTGCCAGCAGTTTATGGCGGTTGGCGGGAACGCAGTATTTT
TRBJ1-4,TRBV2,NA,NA,CASSEALQDGGNEKLFF,TGTGCCAGCAGTGAAGCGCTTCAGGACGGGGGGAATGAAAAACTGTTTTTT
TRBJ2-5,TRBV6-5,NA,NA,CASSPTLIETQYF,TGTGCCAGCAGCCCCACATTAATCGAGACCCAGTACTTC
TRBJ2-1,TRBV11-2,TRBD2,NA,CASSLAVAGGPGEQFF,TGTGCCAGCAGCTTAGCGGTTGCGGGAGGGCCCGGCGAGCAGTTCTTC
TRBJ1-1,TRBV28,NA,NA,CASSPLAGISEAFF,TGTGCCAGCAGTCCCCTCGCAGGGATATCTGAAGCTTTCTTT
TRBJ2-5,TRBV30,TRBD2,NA,CAWSVLAGGPETQYF,TGTGCCTGGAGCGTCCTAGCGGGAGGACCTGAGACCCAGTACTTC
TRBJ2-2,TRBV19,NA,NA,CASSQAEMNTGELFF,TGTGCCAGTAGTCAGGCAGAGATGAACACCGGGGAGCTGTTTTTT
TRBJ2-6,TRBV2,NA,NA,CASRYTGTGANVLTF,TGTGCCAGCCGATATACAGGGACTGGGGCCAACGTCCTGACTTTC
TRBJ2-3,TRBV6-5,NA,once,CASSSRVSGSGDTQYF,TGTGCCAGCAGTTCCCGGGTGAGCGGCTCGGGGGATACGCAGTATTTT
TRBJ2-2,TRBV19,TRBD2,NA,CASSATSGAGELFF,TGTGCCAGTAGTGCGACTAGCGGGGCCGGGGAGCTGTTTTTT
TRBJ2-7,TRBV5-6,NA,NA,CASSGDRSSFYYEQYF,TGTGCCAGCAGCGGCGACAGATCCTCTTTTTATTATGAGCAGTACTTC
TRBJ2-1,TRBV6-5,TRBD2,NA,CASSHFGLAAFNEQFF,TGTGCCAGCAGTCACTTTGGACTAGCGGCCTTCAATGAGCAGTTCTTC
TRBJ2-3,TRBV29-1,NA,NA,CSVEPGTDTQYF,TGCAGCGTTGAACCGGGAACAGATACGCAGTATTTT
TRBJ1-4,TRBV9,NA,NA,CASSVGGSTNEKLFF,TGTGCCAGCAGCGTAGGGGGCTCCACTAATGAAAAACTGTTTTTT